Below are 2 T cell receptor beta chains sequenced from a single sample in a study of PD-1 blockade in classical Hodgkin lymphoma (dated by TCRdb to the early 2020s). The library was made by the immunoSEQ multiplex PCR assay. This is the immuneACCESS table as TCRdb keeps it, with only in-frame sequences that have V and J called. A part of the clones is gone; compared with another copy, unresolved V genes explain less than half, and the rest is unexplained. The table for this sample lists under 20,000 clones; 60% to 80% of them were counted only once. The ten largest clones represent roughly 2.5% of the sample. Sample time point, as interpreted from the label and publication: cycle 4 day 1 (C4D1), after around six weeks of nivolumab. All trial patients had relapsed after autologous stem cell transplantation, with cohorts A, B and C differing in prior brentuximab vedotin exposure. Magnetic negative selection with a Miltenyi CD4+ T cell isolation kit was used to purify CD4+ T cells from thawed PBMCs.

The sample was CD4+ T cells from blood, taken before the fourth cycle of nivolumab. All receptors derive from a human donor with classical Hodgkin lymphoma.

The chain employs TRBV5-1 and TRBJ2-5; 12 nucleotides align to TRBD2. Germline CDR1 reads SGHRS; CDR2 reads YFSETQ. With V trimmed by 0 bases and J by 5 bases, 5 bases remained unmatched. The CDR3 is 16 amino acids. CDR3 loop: CASSLASGGARETQYF. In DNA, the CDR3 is TGCGCCAGCAGCTTGGCTAGCGGGGGGGCCAGGGAGACCCAGTACTTC.

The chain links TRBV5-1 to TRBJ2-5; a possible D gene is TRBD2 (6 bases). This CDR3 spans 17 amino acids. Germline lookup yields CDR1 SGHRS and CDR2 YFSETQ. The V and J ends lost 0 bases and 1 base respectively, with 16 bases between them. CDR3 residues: CASSLAWGESRQETQYF. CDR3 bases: TGCGCCAGCAGCTTGGCATGGGGGGAATCCCGCCAAGAGACCCAGTACTTC.